Shown below are 23 T cell receptor beta chains from a single sample sequenced in a study of blood T cell repertoires in COVID-19. The method was immunoSEQ multiplex PCR; TCRdb's version includes in-frame clones alone and lacks a portion of them. Among 110,000 to 150,000 clones listed, around 76% were seen once. The specimen was peripheral blood. The receptors were sampled from a man between 60 and 75 years old with acute or convalescent COVID-19.

This chain links TRBV28 with TRBJ1-2, with TRBD1 identical over 7 bases. The CDR3 is made up of 14 amino acids. CDR1 is MDHEN, CDR2 SYDVKM, per germline. V trimming: 6 bases; J trimming: 5 bases; junction bases outside the gene matches: 9. The chain's CDR3 is CASRTEGAWYGYTF. For the CDR3, the DNA is TGTGCCAGCAGGACGGAGGGGGCCTGGTATGGCTACACCTTC.

The chain is built from TRBV4-2 and TRBJ2-5, with 11 bases lining up with TRBD2. Trimming removed 0 bases from V and 2 bases from J; junction bases left unmatched: 2. Germline lookup yields CDR1 LGHNA and CDR2 YNFKEQ. The CDR3 is made up of 16 amino acids. CDR3 in amino acids: CASSQERTSGQETQYF. The CDR3 DNA reads TGTGCCAGCAGCCAAGAACGGACTAGCGGGCAAGAGACCCAGTACTTC.

This clone has just a few counts. The chain joins TRBV15 to TRBJ2-3; the D gene is possibly TRBD1 (6 bases). The CDR3 has 15 residues. The germline V and J ends were trimmed by 0 bases and 3 bases, with 10 bases remaining between them. CDR1 LNHNV and CDR2 YYDKDF come from the germline V gene (reference sequence). The CDR3 nucleotides read TGTGCCACCAGCAGAGATCTTACAGGGACAGATACGCAGTATTTT. Protein: CATSRDLTGTDTQYF.

V gene TRBV28 combines with J gene TRBJ1-2; D ambiguous. V shed 2 bases and J shed 8 bases, with 12 bases lying between them. Per the germline V gene, CDR1 is MDHEN and CDR2 is SYDVKM. The CDR3 extends over 13 amino acids. The CDR3 spells CASSLVEAFGYTF. DNA of the CDR3: TGTGCCAGCAGTTTAGTCGAGGCCTTCGGCTACACCTTC.

The V gene is TRBV10-3, the J gene TRBJ2-3; 8 bases fit TRBD2. Germline values: CDR1 ENHRY, CDR2 SYGVKD. V was clipped by 6 bases and J by 4 bases; unmatched bases: 9. CDR3 length equals 15 residues. DNA of the CDR3: TGTGCCATCAGCCCCCGGGAGGGCGAGGCAGATACGCAGTATTTT. Its translation is CAISPREGEADTQYF.

This clone was seen only a few times. The chain recombines TRBV6-5 with TRBJ2-2, with TRBD2 identical over 10 bases. CDR1 and CDR2 (germline): MNHEY, SVGAGI. The junction had 5 bases not matched to a gene; V was cut back by 6 bases and J by 4 bases. The length of the CDR3 is 15 residues. In nucleotides, the CDR3 is TGTGCCAGCAGCCTTAGCGGGAGGCCCACCGGGGAGCTGTTTTTT. Translation: CASSLSGRPTGELFF.

The chain carries TRBV7-2 and TRBJ2-1; 12 bases are a match to TRBD2. With 1 base clipped from V and 7 bases from J, the junction kept 2 bases outside the gene matches. The CDR3 consists of 15 residues. CDR1 is SGHTA and CDR2 is FQGNSA in the germline V gene. The CDR3 protein is CASSLELAGGNEQFF. CDR3 DNA sequence: TGTGCCAGCAGCTTAGAACTAGCGGGAGGTAATGAGCAGTTCTTC.

The chain has TRBV6-1 and TRBJ2-1; 7 bases line up with TRBD2. The CDR3 contains 17 residues. Germline lookup yields CDR1 MNHNS and CDR2 SASEGT. The ends lost 4 bases at V and 5 bases at J; junction bases unmatched: 14. CDR3 sequence reads: CASSALGRGRGNNEQFF. The DNA for the CDR3 is TGTGCCAGCAGTGCTCTTGGACGGGGGAGGGGAAACAATGAGCAGTTCTTC.

The chain is built from TRBV9 and TRBJ2-1, with D possibly TRBD2 on 6 matching bases. The V end was cut by 0 bases, the J end by 1 base, with 17 bases between. In germline, CDR1 is SGDLS, CDR2 YYNGEE. This CDR3 has 18 amino acids. As DNA, the CDR3 is TGTGCCAGCAGCGTAGTGGAGGGGCCACACTATTCCTACAATGAGCAGTTCTTC. Translation: CASSVVEGPHYSYNEQFF.

CDR3 nucleotides: TGTGCCAGCAGCTTACAACAGGGGGGTTCACCCCTCCACTTT. It codes for CASSLQQGGSPLHF. The chain links TRBV7-3 to TRBJ1-6; 8 bases match TRBD1. Germline V gene sequence: CDR1 SGHTA, CDR2 FQGTGA. V gave up 2 bases and J gave up 9 bases; unmatched junction bases: 3. The CDR3 runs 14 residues. The full variable domain, completed using reference TRBV7-3 and TRBJ1-6, is GAGVSQTPSNKVTEKGKYVELRCDPISGHTALYWYRQSLGQGPEFLIYFQGTGAADDSGLPNDRFFAVRPEGSVSTLKIQRTERGDSAVYLCASSLQQGGSPLHFGNGTRLTVT.

V and J are TRBV29-1 and TRBJ2-1; 13 bases are shared with TRBD2. V shed 6 bases, J shed 10 bases, and the junction held 3 bases outside the gene matches. The CDR3 totals 12 residues. From germline, CDR1 is SQVTM and CDR2 ANQGSEA. CDR3 nucleotide sequence: TGCAGCGTACCGGGACTAGCGGGAGAGCAGTTCTTC. It translates to CSVPGLAGEQFF.

This chain links TRBV30 with TRBJ2-3, with D perhaps matching TRBD1 (5 bases). The CDR3 is 12 amino acids. Germline CDR1 is GTSNPN and CDR2 is SVGIG (reference sequence). V was trimmed by 0 bases and J by 6 bases, leaving 7 bases between them. The CDR3 spells CAWSVHRDTQYF. The CDR3 region has the DNA TGTGCCTGGAGTGTCCACAGGGATACGCAGTATTTT.

V gene TRBV7-3 combines with J gene TRBJ2-1; D might be TRBD2 (6 bases). This CDR3 spans 13 amino acids. Germline V lookup: CDR1 SGHTA, CDR2 FQGTGA. Trimming cost V 3 bases and J 5 bases, with 8 bases left between them. The CDR3 loop is CASSLDYHNEQFF. DNA of the CDR3: TGTGCCAGCAGCTTGGACTATCACAATGAGCAGTTCTTC.

The sample holds one count of this clone. This chain joins TRBV5-4 and TRBJ2-1; 7 bases fit TRBD2. This CDR3 comprises 16 residues. Germline-derived CDR1 and CDR2 are SGHNT and YYREEE (reference sequence). Trimming removed 4 bases from V and 3 bases from J; junction bases left unmatched: 10. CDR3: CASSPSAGADYNEQFF. In nucleotides, the CDR3 is TGTGCCAGCAGCCCTTCCGCGGGAGCGGACTACAATGAGCAGTTCTTC. Full variable domain (remainder filled in from reference TRBV5-4 and TRBJ2-1): ETGVTQSPTHLIKTRGQQVTLRCSSQSGHNTVSWYQQALGQGPQFIFQYYREEENGRGNFPPRFSGLQFPNYSSELNVNALELDDSALYLCASSPSAGADYNEQFFGPGTRLTVL.

This rearrangement joins TRBV6-4 to TRBJ1-2; 11 bases are shared with TRBD1. This CDR3 has 15 residues. The V gene's germline CDR1 is MRHNA and CDR2 SNTAGT. Trimming removed 2 bases from V and 8 bases from J; junction bases left unmatched: 7. CDR3 residues: CASSDGTGGRMGYTF. DNA of the CDR3: TGTGCCAGCAGTGACGGGACAGGGGGTCGCATGGGCTACACCTTC.

The chain joins TRBV28 to TRBJ1-1; no reliable D call. This CDR3 contains 17 residues. Trimming shortened V by 11 bases and J by 2 bases, and 27 bases separated the two germline ends. Germline V lookup: CDR1 MDHEN, CDR2 SYDVKM. The CDR3 loop is CAVYAVGEGTLNTEAFF. In DNA, the CDR3 is TGTGCCGTTTATGCAGTAGGTGAGGGTACTCTTAACACTGAAGCTTTCTTT.

CDR3 loop: CASRTQGPYEQYF. The CDR3 bases are TGTGCCAGCAGAACACAGGGCCCCTACGAGCAGTACTTC. The rearrangement joins TRBV2 to TRBJ2-7; D might be TRBD1 (6 bases). The CDR3 spans 13 residues. Trimming took off 6 bases at V and 2 bases at J, with 11 bases between the two ends. Germline-derived CDR1 and CDR2 are SNHLY and FYNNEI.

Note on this clone: Other nucleotide sequences in the sample specify the same CDR3. V is TRBV10-3 and J is TRBJ2-7, with a possible D match to TRBD1 (6 bases). With 0 bases removed from V and 7 bases from J, the gap between germline ends came to 16 bases. Germline lookup yields CDR1 ENHRY and CDR2 SYGVKD. The CDR3 has 15 amino acids. The CDR3 here is CAISESTRGLGEQYF. The CDR3 DNA reads TGTGCCATCAGTGAGTCGACCAGGGGCCTGGGAGAGCAGTACTTC.

Written as DNA, the CDR3 is TGTGCCAGCATGGAGCGGGGGGGCACTGGAAACACCATATATTTT. This translates into CASMERGGTGNTIYF. V usage is TRBV6-5 and J usage is TRBJ1-3; D may be TRBD1 (6 bases). Per the germline V gene, CDR1 is MNHEY and CDR2 is SVGAGI. This CDR3 contains 15 residues. V gave up 7 bases and J gave up 2 bases, with 15 bases separating them.

The J gene is TRBJ1-2, the V gene TRBV6-5; 8 nucleotides match TRBD1. The junction had 7 bases not matched to a gene; V was cut back by 2 bases and J by 5 bases. This CDR3 contains 15 residues. CDR1 and CDR2 (germline): MNHEY, SVGAGI. CDR3 in DNA: TGTGCCAGCAGTTACCAGGGGGCCGGGGCATATGGCTACACCTTC. Its protein is CASSYQGAGAYGYTF.

V is TRBV4-1 and J is TRBJ2-5; perhaps TRBD2 as D (5 bases). Trimming took 0 bases from V and 5 from J, leaving 13 bases between them. CDR1 is MGHRA and CDR2 is YSYEKL in the germline V gene. There are 15 residues in the CDR3. The CDR3 spells CASSQDLGPGETQYF. The CDR3 nucleotides are TGCGCCAGCAGCCAAGATCTCGGTCCGGGGGAGACCCAGTACTTC.

The chain joins TRBV18 to TRBJ2-2, with 7 positions matching TRBD2. The germline V gene has CDR1 KGHSH and CDR2 LQKENI. The CDR3 is 16 amino acids. J lost 5 bases, V lost 0 bases, and 6 bases had no gene match. The CDR3 is CASSPPSGGRTGELFF. As DNA, the CDR3 is TGTGCCAGCTCACCACCTTCGGGAGGAAGAACCGGGGAGCTGTTTTTT.

The chain links TRBV19 to TRBJ2-1; TRBD2 agrees at 13 bases. Losses at the gene ends were 4 bases for V and 0 bases for J; bases not matched to a gene: 0. CDR1 and CDR2 from the germline V gene are LNHDA and SQIVND (reference sequence). The CDR3 is 16 amino acids. The CDR3 spells CASSRLAGGSYNEQFF. The CDR3 DNA is TGTGCCAGTAGTAGACTAGCGGGAGGCTCCTACAATGAGCAGTTCTTC.